This T cell receptor (beta chain) appears in the sequencing data of a study of control samples from healthy donors and cancer patients. TCRdb keeps only in-frame clones here, not all; method: immunoSEQ multiplex PCR. The data show roughly 150,000 clones, 85% to 95% seen once. The CDR3 loop spans 13 amino acids. V was cut by 2 bases and J by 2 bases, with 7 bases left in between. Germline-derived CDR1 and CDR2 are MNHEY and SMNVEV (reference sequence). Sequenced sample: blood. The TCR comes from a man in his forties or fifties in good health. This chain uses TRBV27 with TRBJ2-7, with D possibly matching TRBD1 (5 bases). The CDR3 loop reads CASSLGAPYEQYF. The CDR3 coding sequence is TGTGCCAGCAGTTTAGGGGCTCCCTACGAGCAGTACTTC.